This TCR beta chain was sequenced in a study of blood T cell repertoires in COVID-19. The germline V gene encodes CDR1 LNHDA and CDR2 SQIVND (reference sequence). V lost 6 bases, J lost 4 bases, and 16 bases lay in between. The CDR3 runs to 15 residues. Profiling relied on immunoSEQ multiplex PCR, and the TCRdb table lists in-frame clones only, not all of them. Of about 350,000 clones in the sample, about 88% were seen once. This clone was found a few times. The V gene is TRBV19, the J gene TRBJ1-5; D is perhaps TRBD1 (6 bases). The clonotype originates from a woman under 40 who had been exposed to COVID-19. Sequences were obtained from PBMCs or T cells enriched from blood (not recorded which). CDR3 sequence reads: CASSLGGTLNQPQHF. CDR3 DNA sequence: TGTGCCAGTAGCCTGGGGGGGACACTAAATCAGCCCCAGCATTTT. The entire variable domain, with the rest obtained from reference TRBV19 and TRBJ1-5, is as follows: DGGITQSPKYLFRKEGQNVTLSCEQNLNHDAMYWYRQDPGQGLRLIYYSQIVNDFQKGDIAEGYSVSREKKESFPLTVTSAQKNPTAFYLCASSLGGTLNQPQHFGDGTRLSIL.